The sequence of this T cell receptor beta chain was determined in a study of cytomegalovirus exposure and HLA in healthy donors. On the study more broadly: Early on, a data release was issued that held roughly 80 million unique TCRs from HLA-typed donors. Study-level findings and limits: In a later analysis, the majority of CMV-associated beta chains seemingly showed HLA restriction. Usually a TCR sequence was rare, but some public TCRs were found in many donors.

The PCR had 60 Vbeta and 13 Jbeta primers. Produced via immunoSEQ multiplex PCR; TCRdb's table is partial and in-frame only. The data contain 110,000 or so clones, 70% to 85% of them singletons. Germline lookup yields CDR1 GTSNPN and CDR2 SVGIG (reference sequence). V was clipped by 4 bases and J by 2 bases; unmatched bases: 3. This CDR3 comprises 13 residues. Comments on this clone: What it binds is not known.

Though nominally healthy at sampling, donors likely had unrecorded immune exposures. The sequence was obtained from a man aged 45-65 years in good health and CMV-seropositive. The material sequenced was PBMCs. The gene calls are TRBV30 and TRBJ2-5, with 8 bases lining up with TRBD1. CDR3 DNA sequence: TGTGCCTGGACCCAGGGGGCACAAGAGACCCAGTACTTC. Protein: CAWTQGAQETQYF.